This T cell receptor beta chain was identified in a study of cytomegalovirus exposure and HLA in healthy donors. Comments on this clone: Antigen: not known.

With V trimmed by 1 base and J by 2 bases, 2 bases remained unmatched. Germline V gives CDR1 MGHDK, CDR2 SYGVNS. The CDR3 totals 15 residues. Overall study results and limits: It was reported that the classifier diagnosed cytomegalovirus status with high specificity and sensitivity in both the original and validation cohorts. Earlier analysis yielded a pattern in which most TCR beta V segments were productive about 90% or about 30% of the time.

The primer mix had 60 Vbeta and 13 Jbeta primers. Under the authors' procedure: Later, an analysis found around 80 million unique TCR beta chains, and 9.5 million to 11 million of these were shared. Libraries were prepared by immunoSEQ multiplex PCR; TCRdb keeps only in-frame clonotypes and omits some of them. V, J and clone size are taken as reported in that table, and D and trimming were inferred from the DNA itself. The top ten hold approximately 1.1% of the sample, which has around 190,000 clones, around 90% seen once. The sequenced sample consisted of PBMCs. This TCR came from a boy aged 2 to 9 in good health and CMV-seronegative. J is TRBJ1-5 and V is TRBV25-1; 7 positions agree with TRBD1. Written as DNA, the CDR3 is TGTGCCAGCAGTGAATTCGGACAGGGCAATCAGCCCCAGCATTTT. It encodes CASSEFGQGNQPQHF.